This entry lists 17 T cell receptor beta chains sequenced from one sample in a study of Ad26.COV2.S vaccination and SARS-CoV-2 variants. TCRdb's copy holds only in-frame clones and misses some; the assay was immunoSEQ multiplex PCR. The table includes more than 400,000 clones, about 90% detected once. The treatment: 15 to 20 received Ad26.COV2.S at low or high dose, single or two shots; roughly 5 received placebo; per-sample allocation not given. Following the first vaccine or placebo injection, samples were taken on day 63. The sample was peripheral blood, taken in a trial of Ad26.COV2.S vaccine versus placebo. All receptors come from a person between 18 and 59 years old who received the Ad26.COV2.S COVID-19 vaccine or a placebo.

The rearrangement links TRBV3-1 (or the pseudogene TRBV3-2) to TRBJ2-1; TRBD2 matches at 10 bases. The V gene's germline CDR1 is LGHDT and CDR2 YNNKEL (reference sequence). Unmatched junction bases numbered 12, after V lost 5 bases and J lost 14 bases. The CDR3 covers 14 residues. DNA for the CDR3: TGTGCCAGCAGCTCCAAAGCGGGGGGGGCTAGGAAGTTCTTC. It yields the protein CASSSKAGGARKFF.

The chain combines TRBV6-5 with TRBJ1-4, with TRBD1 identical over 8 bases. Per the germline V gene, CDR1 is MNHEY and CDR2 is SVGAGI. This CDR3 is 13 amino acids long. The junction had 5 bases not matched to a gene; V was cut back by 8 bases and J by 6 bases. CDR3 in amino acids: CASRQGSDEKLFF. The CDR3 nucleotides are TGTGCCAGCCGACAGGGGAGCGATGAAAAACTGTTTTTT.

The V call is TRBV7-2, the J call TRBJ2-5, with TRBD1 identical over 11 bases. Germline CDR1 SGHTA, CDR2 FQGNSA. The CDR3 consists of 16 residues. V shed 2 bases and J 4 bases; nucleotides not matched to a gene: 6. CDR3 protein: CASSLSPGTGGETQYF. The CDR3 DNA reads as TGTGCCAGCAGCTTAAGCCCCGGGACAGGGGGAGAGACCCAGTACTTC.

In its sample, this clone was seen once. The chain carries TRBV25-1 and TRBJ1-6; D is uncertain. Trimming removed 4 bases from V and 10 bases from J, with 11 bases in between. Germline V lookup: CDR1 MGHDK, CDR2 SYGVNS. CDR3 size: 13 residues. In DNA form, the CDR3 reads TGTGCCAGCAGTGTAGGGTTGGGGTCACCCCTCCACTTT. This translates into CASSVGLGSPLHF.

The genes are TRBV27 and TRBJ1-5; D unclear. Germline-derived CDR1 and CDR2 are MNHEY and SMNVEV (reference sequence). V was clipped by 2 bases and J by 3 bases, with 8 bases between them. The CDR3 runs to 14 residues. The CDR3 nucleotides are TGTGCCAGCAGTTTAGACGGATTCAATCAGCCCCAGCATTTT. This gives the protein CASSLDGFNQPQHF.

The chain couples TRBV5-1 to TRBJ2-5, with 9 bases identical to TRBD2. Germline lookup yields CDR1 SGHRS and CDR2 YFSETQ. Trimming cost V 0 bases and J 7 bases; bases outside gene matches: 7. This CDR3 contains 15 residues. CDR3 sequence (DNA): TGCGCCAGCAGCTTGGGGGGACTAGCCCCCGGGACCCAGTACTTC. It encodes CASSLGGLAPGTQYF.

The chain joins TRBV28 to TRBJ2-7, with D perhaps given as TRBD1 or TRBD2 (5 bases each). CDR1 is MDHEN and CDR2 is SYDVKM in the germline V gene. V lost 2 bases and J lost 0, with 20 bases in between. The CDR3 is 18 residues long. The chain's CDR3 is CASSLTLAGTLPSYEQYF. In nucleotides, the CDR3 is TGTGCCAGCAGTTTAACGCTTGCCGGGACGTTGCCCTCCTACGAGCAGTACTTC.

The CDR3 nucleotides read TGTGCCAGCAGTTACCGGGGAGAGCAGTACTTC. It encodes CASSYRGEQYF. The chain couples TRBV6-6 to TRBJ2-7, with D possibly being TRBD2 (5 bases). Trimming took 2 bases from V and 7 from J, leaving 6 bases between them. CDR1 and CDR2 (germline): MNHNY, SVGAGI (reference sequence). This CDR3 spans 11 amino acids.

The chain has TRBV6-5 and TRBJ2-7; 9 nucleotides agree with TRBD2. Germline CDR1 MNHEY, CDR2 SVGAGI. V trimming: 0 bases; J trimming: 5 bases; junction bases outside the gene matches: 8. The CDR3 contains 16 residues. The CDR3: CASSYSVVAGADEQYF. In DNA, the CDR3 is TGTGCCAGCAGTTACTCGGTGGTAGCGGGAGCGGACGAGCAGTACTTC.

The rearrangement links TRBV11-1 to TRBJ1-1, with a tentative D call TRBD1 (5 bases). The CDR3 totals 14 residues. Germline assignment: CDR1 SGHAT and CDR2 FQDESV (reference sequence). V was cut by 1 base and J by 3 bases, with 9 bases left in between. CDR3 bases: TGTGCCAGCAGCTTAGGAAGACAGTACACTGAAGCTTTCTTT. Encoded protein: CASSLGRQYTEAFF.

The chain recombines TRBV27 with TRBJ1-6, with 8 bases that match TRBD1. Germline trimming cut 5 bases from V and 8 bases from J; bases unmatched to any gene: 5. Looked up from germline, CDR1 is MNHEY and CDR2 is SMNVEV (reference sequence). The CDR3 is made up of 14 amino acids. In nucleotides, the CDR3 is TGTGCCAGCAGTCAAGGACAGGGCGATTCACCCCTCCACTTT. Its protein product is CASSQGQGDSPLHF.

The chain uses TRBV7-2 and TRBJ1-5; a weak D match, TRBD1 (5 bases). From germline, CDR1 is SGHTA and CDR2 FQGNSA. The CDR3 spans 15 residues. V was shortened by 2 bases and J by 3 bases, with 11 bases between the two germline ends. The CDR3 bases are TGTGCCAGCAGCTTACAGGGACGGATCAATCAGCCCCAGCATTTT. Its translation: CASSLQGRINQPQHF.

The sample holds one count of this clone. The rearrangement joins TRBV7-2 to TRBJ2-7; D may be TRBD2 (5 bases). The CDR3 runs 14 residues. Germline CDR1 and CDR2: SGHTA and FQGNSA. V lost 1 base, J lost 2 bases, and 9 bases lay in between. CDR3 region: CASSLVATTYEQYF. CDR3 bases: TGTGCCAGCAGCTTAGTCGCGACTACCTACGAGCAGTACTTC.

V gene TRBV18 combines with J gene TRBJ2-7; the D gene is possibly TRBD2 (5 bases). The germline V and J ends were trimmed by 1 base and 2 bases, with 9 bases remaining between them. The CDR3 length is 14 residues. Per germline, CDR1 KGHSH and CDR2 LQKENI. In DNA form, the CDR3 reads TGTGCCAGCTCACCACGAGCGGACCCCTACGAGCAGTACTTC. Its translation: CASSPRADPYEQYF.

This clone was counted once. The CDR3 nucleotides are TGTGCCTGGAGCAGGGACTTCTACGAGCAGTACTTC. This codes for CAWSRDFYEQYF. The chain combines TRBV30 with TRBJ2-7; maybe TRBD2 (6 bases). The V end lost 3 bases, the J end lost 3 bases, and 9 bases lay between the germline ends. The germline gives CDR1 GTSNPN, CDR2 SVGIG (reference sequence). This CDR3 is 12 amino acids long. The whole variable domain, filled in from reference TRBV30 and TRBJ2-7, reads SQTIHQWPATLVQPVGSPLSLECTVEGTSNPNLYWYRQAAGRGLQLLFYSVGIGQISSEVPQNLSASRPQDRQFILSSKKLLLSDSGFYLCAWSRDFYEQYFGPGTRLTVT.

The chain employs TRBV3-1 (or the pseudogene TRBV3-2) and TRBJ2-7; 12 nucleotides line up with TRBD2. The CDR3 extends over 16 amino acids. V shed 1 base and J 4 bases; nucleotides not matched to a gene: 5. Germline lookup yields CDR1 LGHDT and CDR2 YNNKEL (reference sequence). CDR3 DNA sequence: TGTGCCAGCAGCCAAGGCCGACTAGCGGGAGCATACGAGCAGTACTTC. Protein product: CASSQGRLAGAYEQYF.

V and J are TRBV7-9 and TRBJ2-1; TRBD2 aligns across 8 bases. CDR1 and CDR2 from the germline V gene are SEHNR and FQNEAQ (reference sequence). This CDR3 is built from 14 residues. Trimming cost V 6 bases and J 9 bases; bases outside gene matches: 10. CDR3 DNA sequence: TGTGCCAGCAGTCCACCCCGGACTAGCCCTGAGCAGTTCTTC. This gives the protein CASSPPRTSPEQFF.